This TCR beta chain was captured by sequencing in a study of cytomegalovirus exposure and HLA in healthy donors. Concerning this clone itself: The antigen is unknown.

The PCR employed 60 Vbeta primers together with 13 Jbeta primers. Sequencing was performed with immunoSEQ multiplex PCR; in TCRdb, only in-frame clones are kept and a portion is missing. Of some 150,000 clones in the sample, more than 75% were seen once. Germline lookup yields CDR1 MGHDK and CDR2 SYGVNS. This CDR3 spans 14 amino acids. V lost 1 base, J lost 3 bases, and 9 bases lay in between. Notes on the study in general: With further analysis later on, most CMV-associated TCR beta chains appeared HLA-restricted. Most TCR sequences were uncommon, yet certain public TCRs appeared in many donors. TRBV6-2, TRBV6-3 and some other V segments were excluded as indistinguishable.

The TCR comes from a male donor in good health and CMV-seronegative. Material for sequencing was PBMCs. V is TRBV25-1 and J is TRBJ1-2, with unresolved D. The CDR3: CASSEFGVDYGYTF. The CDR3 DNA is TGTGCCAGCAGTGAATTCGGGGTTGACTATGGCTACACCTTC.